This entry lists 26 T cell receptor beta chains sequenced from one sample in a study of blood T cell repertoires in COVID-19. Using immunoSEQ multiplex PCR, the repertoire was profiled, and TCRdb retains in-frame clones only, with some absent. The repertoire holds 250,000 or so clones, with 89% as singletons. The specimen sequenced was peripheral blood. All receptors come from a woman aged 40 to 50 who had recovered from COVID-19.

The CDR3 sequence is CASSLRRDDTQYF. CDR3 in DNA: TGCGCCAGCAGCTTAAGGAGGGATGATACGCAGTATTTT. The J gene is TRBJ2-3, the V gene TRBV5-1; D is perhaps TRBD2 (6 bases). This CDR3 is 13 amino acids long. The germline gives CDR1 SGHRS, CDR2 YFSETQ. Trimming left V 2 bases short and J 6 bases short, with 10 bases between.

The genes are TRBV4-2 and TRBJ2-6, with a possible D match to TRBD1 (5 bases). The CDR3 spans 16 residues. Trimming left V 0 bases short and J 2 bases short, with 8 bases between. Germline CDR1 and CDR2: LGHNA and YNFKEQ. The CDR3 region has the DNA TGTGCCAGCAGCCAAGAGCAGGGAACTGGGGCCAACGTCCTGACTTTC. It specifies CASSQEQGTGANVLTF.

The CDR3, as DNA: TGTGCCAGCCGAGGGCTAGAAGCTTTCTTT. Its translation is CASRGLEAFF. The chain recombines TRBV25-1 with TRBJ1-1; D gene ambiguous. This CDR3 has 10 amino acids. Germline-derived CDR1 and CDR2 are MGHDK and SYGVNS. V dropped 8 bases and J dropped 8 bases, with 9 bases sitting between them.

The V call is TRBV21-1, the J call TRBJ1-2; the table's D call of TRBD1 was not tested on the DNA. TRBV21-1 is a known pseudogene. The CDR3 spans 14 residues. The CDR3, as DNA: TGTGCCAGCAGCAGGGGCAGGGGGCGCGCTGGCTACACCTTC. Protein: CASSRGRGRAGYTF.

The chain carries TRBV6-1 and TRBJ2-2; tentative D call: TRBD1 (6 bases). CDR3 length: 13 amino acids. In germline, CDR1 is MNHNS, CDR2 SASEGT. Deletions cut 5 bases from V and 6 bases from J, with 10 bases between. The CDR3 nucleotides are TGTGCCAGCAGTAACAGGGTCCCCGGGGAGCTGTTTTTT. Residues: CASSNRVPGELFF.

V gene TRBV6-1 combines with J gene TRBJ2-5; 12 bases are shared with TRBD2. The trim removed 2 bases at V and 5 bases at J, leaving 6 bases unmatched. The CDR3 is 16 residues long. Per the germline V gene, CDR1 is MNHNS and CDR2 is SASEGT. This CDR3 reads CASSEPSGRGPETQYF. For the CDR3, the DNA is TGTGCCAGCAGTGAACCTAGCGGGAGGGGTCCGGAGACCCAGTACTTC.

The chain is built from TRBV7-2 and TRBJ2-1; 8 bases map to TRBD2. Germline lookup yields CDR1 SGHTA and CDR2 FQGNSA. V shed 4 bases, J shed 3 bases, and the junction held 5 bases outside the gene matches. This CDR3 comprises 15 residues. The CDR3 region has the DNA TGTGCCAGCAGCTCAGCGGGAGACTACTACAATGAGCAGTTCTTC. It yields the protein CASSSAGDYYNEQFF.

The chain joins TRBV28 to TRBJ1-1; 7 bases align to TRBD1. Germline trimming cut 6 bases from V and 6 bases from J; bases unmatched to any gene: 7. This CDR3 contains 13 residues. Germline-derived CDR1 and CDR2 are MDHEN and SYDVKM. CDR3 in amino acids: CASSLETGPEAFF. The CDR3 region has the DNA TGTGCCAGCAGCCTAGAGACAGGGCCTGAAGCTTTCTTT.

The chain couples TRBV27 to TRBJ1-6; a possible D gene is TRBD1 (6 bases). The CDR3 spans 16 residues. V was shortened by 0 bases and J by 4 bases, with 10 bases between the two germline ends. The germline gives CDR1 MNHEY, CDR2 SMNVEV (reference sequence). CDR3: CASSLSPQGYNSPLHF. CDR3 bases: TGTGCCAGCAGTTTATCGCCTCAGGGGTATAATTCACCCCTCCACTTT.

The genes are TRBV7-3 and TRBJ2-3; TRBD2 matches at 13 bases. CDR1 and CDR2 (germline): SGHTA, FQGTGA. The CDR3 totals 16 residues. The V gene end was trimmed by 4 bases and the J gene end by 4 bases; junction bases not matched to a gene: 5. CDR3 residues: CASSSGLAGIADTQYF. The CDR3 DNA reads TGTGCCAGCAGCTCGGGACTAGCGGGAATCGCAGATACGCAGTATTTT.

This chain connects TRBV19 to TRBJ1-4; TRBD1 aligns across 7 bases. CDR1 is LNHDA, CDR2 SQIVND, per germline (reference sequence). The CDR3 spans 15 residues. With 6 bases clipped from V and 3 bases from J, the junction kept 7 bases outside the gene matches. CDR3 residues: CASRYDREANEKLFF. CDR3 in DNA: TGTGCCAGTAGGTACGACAGGGAGGCTAATGAAAAACTGTTTTTT.

The rearrangement joins TRBV30 to TRBJ2-7; 7 positions match TRBD2. This CDR3 has 15 residues. Germline V gene lookup returns CDR1 GTSNPN and CDR2 SVGIG (reference sequence). Trimming at V came to 4 bases and at J to 4 bases, leaving 13 bases not matched to a gene. The CDR3 region is CAWNPLGGSTYEQYF. In DNA, the CDR3 is TGTGCCTGGAATCCGCTGGGCGGGAGTACTTACGAGCAGTACTTC.

CDR3 region: CASSTLGNEQFF. The DNA of the CDR3 is TGTGCCAGCAGTACCCTAGGCAATGAGCAGTTCTTC. V and J are TRBV27 and TRBJ2-1; D remains unclear. This CDR3 comprises 12 residues. The V gene lost 5 bases and the J gene lost 6 bases, with 8 bases spanning the gap. Germline V gene lookup returns CDR1 MNHEY and CDR2 SMNVEV (reference sequence).

A single count supports this clone. This sequence joins TRBV20-1 and TRBJ2-7; D might be TRBD2 (6 bases). The CDR3 is 11 residues long. The germline CDR1 and CDR2 sequences are DFQATT and SNEGSKA (reference sequence). Trimming cost V 7 bases and J 2 bases, with 9 bases left between them. The DNA for the CDR3 is TGCAGTGTCCGGGGGACCTACGAGCAGTACTTC. Protein sequence: CSVRGTYEQYF.

The chain links TRBV24-1 to TRBJ1-2; 7 bases line up with TRBD1. J lost 4 bases, V lost 7 bases, and 11 bases had no gene match. The V gene's germline CDR1 is KGHDR and CDR2 SFDVKD. The length of the CDR3 is 15 residues. CDR3 sequence reads: CATSAGDRAGYGYTF. The CDR3, as DNA: TGTGCCACCAGCGCGGGCGACAGGGCCGGCTATGGCTACACCTTC.

The V call is TRBV5-6, the J call TRBJ2-1; a possible D gene is TRBD1 (6 bases). Trimming took 4 bases from V and 0 from J, leaving 11 bases between them. Germline V lookup: CDR1 SGHDT, CDR2 YYEEEE. This CDR3 is 15 amino acids long. The DNA of the CDR3 is TGTGCCAGCAGCCAGGACAGCTACTCCTACAATGAGCAGTTCTTC. It yields the protein CASSQDSYSYNEQFF. The complete variable domain, with remaining parts taken from reference TRBV5-6 and TRBJ2-1, reads DAGVTQSPTHLIKTRGQQVTLRCSPKSGHDTVSWYQQALGQGPQFIFQYYEEEERQRGNFPDRFSGHQFPNYSSELNVNALLLGDSALYLCASSQDSYSYNEQFFGPGTRLTVL.

The CDR3 nucleotides are TGTGCCAGCAGCCAAGAAACTAGTTTGCTTGGGGAGCAGTACTTC. This encodes CASSQETSLLGEQYF. The J gene is TRBJ2-7, the V gene TRBV3-1 (or the pseudogene TRBV3-2), with TRBD2 as a possible D gene (5 bases). The germline V and J ends were trimmed by 0 bases and 7 bases, with 16 bases remaining between them. CDR3 size: 15 residues. From germline, CDR1 is LGHDT and CDR2 YNNKEL (reference sequence).

Remarks on this clone: A read error may produce the germline difference seen at one junction end. The chain has TRBV14 and TRBJ1-3; 9 nucleotides match TRBD1. Germline V gene data show CDR1 as SGHDN and CDR2 as FVKESK. The CDR3 sequence is 14 residues long. CDR3 loop: CASSPGQGGTTIYF. CDR3 coding DNA: TGTGCCAGCAGCCCGGGACAGGGAGGAACCACCATATATTTT.

Regarding this clone: Other DNA sequences of this sample code for an identical CDR3. The gene calls are TRBV6-5 and TRBJ1-4; maybe TRBD1 (6 bases). The CDR3 contains 15 residues. Germline-derived CDR1 and CDR2 are MNHEY and SVGAGI. The V gene lost 5 bases and the J gene lost 2 bases, with 12 bases spanning the gap. CDR3 sequence reads: CASSQDRATNEKLFF. CDR3 DNA: TGTGCCAGCAGTCAGGACAGAGCCACTAATGAAAAACTGTTTTTT.

The chain combines TRBV29-1 with TRBJ2-7; TRBD1 matches at 11 bases. The V gene end was trimmed by 7 bases and the J gene end by 7 bases; junction bases not matched to a gene: 6. The V gene's germline CDR1 is SQVTM and CDR2 ANQGSEA. This CDR3 is built from 12 residues. CDR3 sequence reads: CSGGQGAREQYF. CDR3 bases: TGCAGCGGTGGACAGGGGGCGAGGGAGCAGTACTTC.

The chain has TRBV9 and TRBJ2-7; 7 nucleotides line up with TRBD2. Unmatched junction bases numbered 8, after V lost 0 bases and J lost 2 bases. The CDR3 contains 16 residues. Germline CDR1 and CDR2: SGDLS and YYNGEE. The CDR3 here is CASSVEAASGPYEQYF. Written as DNA, the CDR3 is TGTGCCAGCAGCGTAGAGGCGGCTAGCGGACCCTACGAGCAGTACTTC.

The chain combines TRBV6-5 with TRBJ2-2, with D maybe TRBD1 (5 bases). Trimming cost V 6 bases and J 1 base, with 9 bases left between them. CDR3 length: 14 amino acids. Germline CDR1 reads MNHEY; CDR2 reads SVGAGI. CDR3 in DNA: TGTGCCAGCAGAAAAGGACAGAACACCGGGGAGCTGTTTTTT. It translates to CASRKGQNTGELFF.

V is TRBV7-3 and J is TRBJ1-2; 8 bases agree with TRBD1. The CDR3 contains 15 residues. Germline trimming cut 0 bases from V and 6 bases from J; bases unmatched to any gene: 6. The germline CDR1 and CDR2 sequences are SGHTA and FQGTGA. This CDR3 reads CASSLTAGGHDGYTF. The CDR3 nucleotides read TGTGCCAGCAGCTTAACGGCAGGGGGCCATGATGGCTACACCTTC.

The chain joins TRBV27 to TRBJ2-1; 9 bases are a match to TRBD1. The CDR3 consists of 14 residues. Germline-derived CDR1 and CDR2 are MNHEY and SMNVEV (reference sequence). With V trimmed by 9 bases and J by 9 bases, 12 bases remained unmatched. The chain's CDR3 is CASSRTGATGEQFF. DNA for the CDR3: TGTGCCAGTAGCAGGACAGGGGCCACCGGTGAGCAGTTCTTC.

This sequence joins TRBV29-1 and TRBJ2-7; 11 nucleotides agree with TRBD2. CDR3 length equals 15 residues. With 7 bases clipped from V and 6 bases from J, the junction kept 14 bases outside the gene matches. CDR1 is SQVTM and CDR2 is ANQGSEA in the germline V gene. The DNA of the CDR3 is TGCAGCGGGACTAGCGGGTTCTCGGCGGGCTCCGAGCAGTACTTC. Its translation: CSGTSGFSAGSEQYF.

The CDR3 DNA reads as TGTGCCAGCAGGAGCTTGTGGACAGGGGAAGAGCAGTACTTC. Its protein product is CASRSLWTGEEQYF. The chain uses TRBV27 and TRBJ2-7; 9 bases map to TRBD1. The germline CDR1 and CDR2 sequences are MNHEY and SMNVEV (reference sequence). V lost 6 bases, J lost 7 bases, and 10 bases stayed unmatched. CDR3 length: 14 amino acids.